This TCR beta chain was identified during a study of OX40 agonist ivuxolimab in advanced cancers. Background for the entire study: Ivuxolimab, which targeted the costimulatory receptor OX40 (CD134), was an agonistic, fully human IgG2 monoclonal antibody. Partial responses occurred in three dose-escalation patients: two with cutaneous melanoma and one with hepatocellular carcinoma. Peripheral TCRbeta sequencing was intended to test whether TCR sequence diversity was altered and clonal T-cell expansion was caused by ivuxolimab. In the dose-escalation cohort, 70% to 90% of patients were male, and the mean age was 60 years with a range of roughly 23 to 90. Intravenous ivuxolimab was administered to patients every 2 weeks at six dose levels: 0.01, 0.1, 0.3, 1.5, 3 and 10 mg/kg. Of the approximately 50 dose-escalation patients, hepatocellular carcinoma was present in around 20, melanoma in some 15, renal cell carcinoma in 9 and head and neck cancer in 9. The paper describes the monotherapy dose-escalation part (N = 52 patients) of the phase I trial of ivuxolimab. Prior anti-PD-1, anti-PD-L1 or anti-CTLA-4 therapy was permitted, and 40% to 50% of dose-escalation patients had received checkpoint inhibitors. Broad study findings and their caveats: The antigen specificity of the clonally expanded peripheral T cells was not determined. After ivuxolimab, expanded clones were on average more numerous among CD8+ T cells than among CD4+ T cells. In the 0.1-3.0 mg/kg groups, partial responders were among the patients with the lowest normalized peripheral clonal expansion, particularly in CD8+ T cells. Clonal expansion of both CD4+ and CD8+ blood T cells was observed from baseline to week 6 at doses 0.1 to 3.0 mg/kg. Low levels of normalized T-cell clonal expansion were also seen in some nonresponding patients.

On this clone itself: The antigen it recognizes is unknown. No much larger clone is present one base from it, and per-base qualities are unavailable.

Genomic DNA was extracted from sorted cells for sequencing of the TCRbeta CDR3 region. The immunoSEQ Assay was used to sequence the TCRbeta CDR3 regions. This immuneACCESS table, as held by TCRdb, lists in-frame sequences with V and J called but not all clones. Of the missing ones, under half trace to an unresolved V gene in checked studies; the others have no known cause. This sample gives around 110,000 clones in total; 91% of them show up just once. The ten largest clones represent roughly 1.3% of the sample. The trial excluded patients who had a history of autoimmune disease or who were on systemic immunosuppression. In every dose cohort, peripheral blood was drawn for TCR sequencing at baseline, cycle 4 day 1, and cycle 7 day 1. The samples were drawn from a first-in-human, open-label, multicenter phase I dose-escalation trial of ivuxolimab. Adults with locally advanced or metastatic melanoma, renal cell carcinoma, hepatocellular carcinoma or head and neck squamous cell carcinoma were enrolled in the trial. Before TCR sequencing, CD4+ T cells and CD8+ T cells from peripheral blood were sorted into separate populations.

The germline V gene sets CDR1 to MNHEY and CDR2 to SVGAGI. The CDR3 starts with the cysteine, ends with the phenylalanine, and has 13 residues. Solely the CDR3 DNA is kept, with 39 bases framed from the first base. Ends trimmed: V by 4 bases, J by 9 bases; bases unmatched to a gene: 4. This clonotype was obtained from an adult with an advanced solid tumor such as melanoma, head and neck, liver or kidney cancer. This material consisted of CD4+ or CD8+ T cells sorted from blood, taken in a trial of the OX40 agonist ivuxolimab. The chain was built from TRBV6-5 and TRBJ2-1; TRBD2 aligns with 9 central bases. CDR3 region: CASSLAGDSEQFF. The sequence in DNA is TGTGCCAGCAGTTTAGCGGGAGACAGTGAGCAGTTCTTC.